This T cell receptor beta chain stems from a study of T cells after yellow fever vaccination. Germline V CDR1 and CDR2: MGHRA, YSYEKL. The length of the CDR3 is 14 residues. Trimming stripped 3 bases from V and 10 bases from J, with 19 bases between. Template switching with 5'RACE generated the TCR cDNA and added a universal primer site and UMIs. TCRdb processed the 5' RACE reads anew with MiXCR; each CDR3 protein has one entry. The sample contains hundreds of thousands of distinct CDR3 sequences, about 4% of which appear only once. The sequence was collected from a young man who received the YFV17D yellow fever vaccine. The material was PBMCs, obtained 5 days after the yellow fever booster vaccination. V and J are TRBV4-1 and TRBJ2-7; D gene unclear. CDR3 region: CASSQPTASSPQYF. DNA for the CDR3: TGCGCCAGCAGCCAGCCAACGGCGAGCTCACCCCAGTACTTC.